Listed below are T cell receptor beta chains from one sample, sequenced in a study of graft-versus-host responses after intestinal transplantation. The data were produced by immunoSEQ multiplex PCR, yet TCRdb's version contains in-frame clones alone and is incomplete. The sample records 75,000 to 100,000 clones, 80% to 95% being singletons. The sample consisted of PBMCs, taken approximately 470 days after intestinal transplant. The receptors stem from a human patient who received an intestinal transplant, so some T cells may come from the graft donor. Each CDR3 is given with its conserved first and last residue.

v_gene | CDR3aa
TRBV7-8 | CASSPWEEQFF
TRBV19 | CASSIRQGTEAFF
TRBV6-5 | CASSWTGQGANSPLHF
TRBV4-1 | CASSQEVIGSPLHF
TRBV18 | CASSPRGAGEQFF
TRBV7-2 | CASSPRQPPGYTF
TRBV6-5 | CASREQGARSGYTF
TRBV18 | CASSPKENTEAFF
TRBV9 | CASSVRATMNTEAFF
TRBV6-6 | CASTPGQGGYGYTF
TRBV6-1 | CASSEAGQGRSPLHF
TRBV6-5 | CASTPRTGRTEAFF
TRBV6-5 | CASGEDRNYEQYF
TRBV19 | CASSIPGGVFDGYTF
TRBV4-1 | CASSQDLAGTHEQCF
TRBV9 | CASSVGGYTEAFF
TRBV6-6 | CASASGYEQYF
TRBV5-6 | CASSLGQGVSGYTF
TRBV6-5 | CASSEGYNEQFF
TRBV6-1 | CASSVATGAGNTIYF
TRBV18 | CASSPSQYREMNTEAFF
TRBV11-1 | CASSTHAANQETQYF
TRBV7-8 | CASSLVVLSSYNEQFF
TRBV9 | CASSVGEFPVAQHF
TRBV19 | CASTDTRTNNEKLFF
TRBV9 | CASSPRAGAFQETQYF
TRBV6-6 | CATNSQNRNEQFF
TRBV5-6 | CASNRQGNEKLFF
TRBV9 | CASNPLGYGETQYF
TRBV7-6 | CASSLLTGGNTGELFF
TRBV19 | CASSIPFESNQPQHF
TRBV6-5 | CASGGRGKNNEQFF
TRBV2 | CASSELGSGANVLTF
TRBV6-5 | CASSPQGGTEAFF
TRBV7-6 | CASSSGTWGTDTQYF
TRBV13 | CASSLVSQDYEQYF
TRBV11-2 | CASSLGNSNQPQHF
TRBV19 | CASSIGGPTGELFF
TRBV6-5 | CASSGARGSGYTF
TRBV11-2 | CASSLAGANYGYTF
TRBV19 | CASSIGLFGYGYTF
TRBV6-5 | CASTRTGINTEAFF
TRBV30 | CAWSVREGLALSYEQYF
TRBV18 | CASSPRDGLRDAFF
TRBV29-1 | CSVENPGLAGPGELFF
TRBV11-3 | CASSFSGGYNEQFF
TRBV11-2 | CASSLNRVLSYEQYF
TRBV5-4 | CASNHGLAGVNEDEQFF
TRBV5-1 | CASSPPRRGSPLHF
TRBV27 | CASGLDRSYGYTF
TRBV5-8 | CASSPGQGIKLGEQYF
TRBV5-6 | CASSLAGTSTDTQYF
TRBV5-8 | CASSWGGRTNSPLHF